The source of this TCR beta chain is a study of CD8+ T cells in alopecia areata. Whole-study context: The share of scalp area affected provided the severity score for treated patients.

Following extraction, RNA underwent reverse transcription to cDNA, which served as the sequencing template. Here immunoSEQ multiplex PCR was the method, and the copy in TCRdb shows in-frame clones only, minus some. The sample has approximately 280,000 clones, roughly 60% seen once; the top ten hold around 1.8%. Regarding the study as a whole: Researchers report lesional scalp, most notably alopecia totalis/universalis, outstripped normal scalp in clonality.

This clone was detected a few times. Its matching antigen is unknown. Stated treatment: oral pan-JAK inhibitor, 5-10 mg twice daily. CDR3 length equals 12 residues. V was clipped by 8 bases and J by 11 bases, with 15 bases between them. From germline, CDR1 is MDHEN and CDR2 SYDVKM. This sequence was found in a human donor with alopecia areata. The genes are TRBV28 and TRBJ1-4; TRBD1 might be the D (6 bases). Sequencing was performed on CD4+ T cells sorted from blood, taken at week 24, from a patient treated with tofacitinib. CDR3 nucleotide sequence: TGTGCCAGCGGCGTCAGGGGAGGGAAACTGTTTTTT. Protein sequence: CASGVRGGKLFF.